The 27 T cell receptor beta chains below were found in one sample sequenced in a study of T cells in tumors after PD-1 blockade. The method was immunoSEQ multiplex PCR; TCRdb's version includes in-frame clones alone and lacks a portion of them. The sample shows fewer than 35,000 clones, around four fifths of them seen only once. The sequenced sample was PBMCs, obtained before anti-PD-1 treatment. The receptor source for this set is a human donor with basal cell carcinoma.

This clone has just one count. This sequence joins TRBV6-5 and TRBJ1-4; D unresolved. Trimming stripped 2 bases from V and 4 bases from J, with 8 bases between. Germline V gene sequence: CDR1 MNHEY, CDR2 SVGAGI. There are 14 residues in the CDR3. In DNA, the CDR3 is TGTGCCAGCAGTTACGGATTGGTTAATGAAAAACTGTTTTTT. This codes for CASSYGLVNEKLFF.

The gene calls are TRBV7-9 and TRBJ1-4, with D possibly TRBD1 on 5 matching bases. The CDR3 has 12 amino acids. V dropped 3 bases and J dropped 7 bases, with 6 bases sitting between them. Germline values: CDR1 SEHNR, CDR2 FQNEAQ (reference sequence). CDR3 loop: CASSFTGEKLFF. CDR3 coding DNA: TGTGCCAGCAGCTTTACAGGTGAAAAACTGTTTTTT.

V is TRBV7-9 and J is TRBJ1-4; the D is unclear. The CDR3 loop spans 16 amino acids. Trimming left V 5 bases short and J 1 base short, with 14 bases between. The germline CDR1 and CDR2 sequences are SEHNR and FQNEAQ (reference sequence). The DNA for the CDR3 is TGTGCCAGCAGCCCCGTAGGAGGGCTAACTAATGAAAAACTGTTTTTT. This translates into CASSPVGGLTNEKLFF.

The chain has TRBV11-3 and TRBJ2-1, with D hard to call. The CDR3 runs to 12 residues. Trimming took off 2 bases at V and 9 bases at J, with 8 bases between the two ends. Germline V CDR1 and CDR2: SGHNT, YENEEA. DNA for the CDR3: TGTGCCAGCAGCTTACTGCGAGGTGAGCAGTTCTTC. This translates into CASSLLRGEQFF.

The chain carries TRBV6-1 and TRBJ2-5; D uncertain. V was pared by 3 bases and J by 4 bases, with 12 bases between. CDR3 size: 14 residues. Germline V gene sequence: CDR1 MNHNS, CDR2 SASEGT. The CDR3 DNA reads as TGTGCCAGCAGTGATCGAGCATGGGGAGAGACCCAGTACTTC. It translates to CASSDRAWGETQYF.

V usage is TRBV4-2 and J usage is TRBJ2-3; 11 nucleotides align to TRBD2. Trimming removed 5 bases from V and 4 bases from J; junction bases left unmatched: 8. The CDR3 runs 16 residues. Germline CDR1 LGHNA, CDR2 YNFKEQ. This CDR3 is CASSVPLAGAADTQYF. The DNA of the CDR3 is TGTGCCAGCAGCGTTCCACTAGCGGGAGCGGCAGATACGCAGTATTTT.

V and J are TRBV5-3 and TRBJ1-1; D perhaps matches TRBD1 (6 bases). TRBV5-3 is assigned to the ORF class and has an uncertain function. The CDR3 has 11 residues. The CDR3 reads CAEAGVTEAFF. The CDR3 region has the DNA TGTGCAGAAGCAGGGGTGACTGAAGCTTTCTTT.

This chain links TRBV5-5 with TRBJ2-7, with a tentative D call TRBD1 (5 bases). Germline CDR1 SGHKS, CDR2 YYEKEE (reference sequence). V shed 4 bases and J shed 3 bases, with 11 bases lying between them. The CDR3 length is 13 residues. CDR3 protein: CASSGPGNYEQYF. Here the CDR3 DNA reads TGTGCCAGCAGCGGGCCAGGGAACTACGAGCAGTACTTC.

The chain combines TRBV5-1 with TRBJ1-2; possible D gene TRBD1, 6 bases. CDR3 length equals 15 residues. Germline CDR1 reads SGHRS; CDR2 reads YFSETQ. Trimming cost V 4 bases and J 4 bases, with 17 bases left between them. The CDR3: CASSVSQGSRYGYTF. DNA for the CDR3: TGCGCCAGCAGCGTTTCCCAGGGGAGCCGCTATGGCTACACCTTC.

The CDR3 coding sequence is TGTGCCAGCAGTCGAGGGGGACAGGGGCCCTCCTACGAGCAGTACTTC. Translating it yields CASSRGGQGPSYEQYF. This chain joins TRBV7-9 and TRBJ2-7; TRBD1 matches 10 bases. Trimming removed 6 bases from V and 0 bases from J; junction bases left unmatched: 8. Germline CDR1 reads SEHNR; CDR2 reads FQNEAQ (reference sequence). The CDR3 sequence is 16 residues long.

The V call is TRBV19, the J call TRBJ2-1; 7 positions match TRBD1. The CDR3 runs 16 residues. J lost 2 bases, V lost 4 bases, and 8 bases had no gene match. Germline V lookup: CDR1 LNHDA, CDR2 SQIVND (reference sequence). The chain's CDR3 is CASSTGGRLPYNEQFF. CDR3 coding DNA: TGTGCCAGTAGTACAGGGGGACGGCTACCCTACAATGAGCAGTTCTTC. Using reference TRBV19 and TRBJ2-1 for the parts outside the CDR3, the full variable domain is DGGITQSPKYLFRKEGQNVTLSCEQNLNHDAMYWYRQDPGQGLRLIYYSQIVNDFQKGDIAEGYSVSREKKESFPLTVTSAQKNPTAFYLCASSTGGRLPYNEQFFGPGTRLTVL.

CDR3 sequence (DNA): TGTGCCACCAGTGGGGGGGGACTGGCAATCCAAGAGACCCAGTACTTC. This encodes CATSGGGLAIQETQYF. The chain has TRBV24-1 and TRBJ2-5, with 7 positions matching TRBD2. The CDR3 spans 16 residues. Germline assignment: CDR1 KGHDR and CDR2 SFDVKD. The junction had 9 bases not matched to a gene; V was cut back by 5 bases and J by 1 base.

The V gene is TRBV24-1, the J gene TRBJ2-3, with 7 positions matching TRBD2. CDR1 KGHDR and CDR2 SFDVKD come from the germline V gene. The junction had 2 bases not matched to a gene; V was cut back by 0 bases and J by 0 bases. The CDR3 has 16 residues. CDR3 nucleotides: TGTGCCACCAGTGATTTGAGTAGCGGGAGCACAGATACGCAGTATTTT. It yields the protein CATSDLSSGSTDTQYF.

The chain has TRBV6-2 or TRBV6-3 and TRBJ1-5; possible D gene TRBD1, 6 bases. V was pared by 4 bases and J by 4 bases, with 14 bases between. Germline V gene lookup returns CDR1 MNHEY and CDR2 SVGEGT. The CDR3 sequence is 15 residues long. The CDR3 protein is CASSWTTGNNQPQHF. The CDR3 DNA sequence: TGTGCCAGCAGTTGGACGACAGGAAATAATCAGCCCCAGCATTTT.

The chain combines TRBV11-1 with TRBJ2-7; TRBD1 agrees at 8 bases. J gave up 7 bases and V 5 bases, and 7 bases lay outside the gene matches. The CDR3 sequence is 13 residues long. Germline assignment: CDR1 SGHAT and CDR2 FQDESV (reference sequence). CDR3 DNA sequence: TGTGCCAGCAGCCAGGACAGGGCTCGGGAGCAGTACTTC. It codes for CASSQDRAREQYF.

This clone has more than one count but fewer than ten. V gene TRBV4-3 combines with J gene TRBJ2-6; a possible D gene is TRBD2 (5 bases). CDR1 and CDR2 (germline): LGHNA, YSLEER. The CDR3 sequence is 16 residues long. V shed 3 bases and J shed 0 bases, with 9 bases lying between them. CDR3 DNA sequence: TGCGCCAGCAGCCAGGACTGGAGCTCTGGGGCCAACGTCCTGACTTTC. Translating gives CASSQDWSSGANVLTF.

The chain recombines TRBV6-2 or TRBV6-3 with TRBJ2-7, with 10 bases identical to TRBD2. V was clipped by 0 bases and J by 3 bases; unmatched bases: 8. Germline loops: CDR1 MNHEY, CDR2 SVGEGT. The CDR3 is made up of 17 amino acids. The CDR3 is CASSYSALAGVLYEQYF. CDR3 sequence (DNA): TGTGCCAGCAGTTACTCCGCCCTAGCGGGGGTCCTCTACGAGCAGTACTTC.

J is TRBJ1-5 and V is TRBV5-6; 7 positions agree with TRBD1. The CDR3 runs 16 residues. The germline CDR1 and CDR2 sequences are SGHDT and YYEEEE. V trimming: 1 base; J trimming: 3 bases; junction bases outside the gene matches: 7. The CDR3 coding sequence is TGTGCCAGCAGCTTGTCCTTTGGGACAGCCAATCAGCCCCAGCATTTT. Protein sequence: CASSLSFGTANQPQHF. Looking up the rest from reference TRBV5-6 and TRBJ1-5 gives the full variable domain: DAGVTQSPTHLIKTRGQQVTLRCSPKSGHDTVSWYQQALGQGPQFIFQYYEEEERQRGNFPDRFSGHQFPNYSSELNVNALLLGDSALYLCASSLSFGTANQPQHFGDGTRLSIL.

This clone appeared a single time. This chain connects TRBV28 to TRBJ1-5; the D is unclear. The CDR3 is 15 residues long. The V gene lost 3 bases and the J gene lost 0 bases, with 9 bases spanning the gap. Germline V lookup: CDR1 MDHEN, CDR2 SYDVKM. This CDR3 reads CASSFGQHSNQPQHF. The CDR3 coding sequence is TGTGCCAGCAGTTTCGGGCAACATAGCAATCAGCCCCAGCATTTT. Full variable domain (remainder filled in from reference TRBV28 and TRBJ1-5): DVKVTQSSRYLVKRTGEKVFLECVQDMDHENMFWYRQDPGLGLRLIYFSYDVKMKEKGDIPEGYSVSREKKERFSLILESASTNQTSMYLCASSFGQHSNQPQHFGDGTRLSIL.

The chain combines TRBV7-2 with TRBJ1-2, with 9 nucleotides matching TRBD1. J was trimmed by 1 base and V by 5 bases; bases with no gene match: 2. CDR1 and CDR2 from the germline V gene are SGHTA and FQGNSA. This CDR3 comprises 14 residues. CDR3 sequence: CASSAGQGNYGYTF. Here the CDR3 DNA reads TGTGCCAGCAGCGCGGGACAGGGTAACTATGGCTACACCTTC.

This chain joins TRBV29-1 and TRBJ2-5; TRBD1 might be the D (5 bases). This CDR3 is built from 16 residues. The V gene's germline CDR1 is SQVTM and CDR2 ANQGSEA. V lost 2 bases and J lost 0, with 16 bases in between. The CDR3 here is CSVEQGFAAYQETQYF. The CDR3 DNA reads TGCAGCGTTGAACAGGGATTCGCGGCGTACCAAGAGACCCAGTACTTC.

This clone was counted between two and nine times. The chain joins TRBV11-1 to TRBJ1-2; possibly TRBD1 for D (5 bases). Germline CDR1 and CDR2: SGHAT and FQDESV (reference sequence). The CDR3 spans 15 residues. V lost 5 bases and J 4 bases, leaving 17 bases between the germline ends. The chain's CDR3 is CASSPTLDTLYGYTF. CDR3 nucleotide sequence: TGTGCCAGCAGCCCAACTTTGGACACGCTCTATGGCTACACCTTC.

V is TRBV6-6 and J is TRBJ2-1, with D possibly matching TRBD1 (6 bases). The CDR3 covers 13 residues. With 10 bases removed from V and 7 bases from J, the gap between germline ends came to 17 bases. CDR1 is MNHNY and CDR2 is SVGAGI in the germline V gene (reference sequence). Here the CDR3 reads CATTGQWGNEQFF. CDR3 nucleotide sequence: TGTGCCACTACGGGACAATGGGGAAATGAGCAGTTCTTC.

The rearrangement uses TRBV3-1 (or the pseudogene TRBV3-2) and TRBJ2-7; D gene ambiguous. Trimming removed 4 bases from V and 2 bases from J, with 21 bases in between. The V gene's germline CDR1 is LGHDT and CDR2 YNNKEL (reference sequence). This CDR3 is built from 17 residues. For the CDR3, the DNA is TGTGCCAGCAGCCTCCCGTGGAGTTCGAATTTCCCCTACGAGCAGTACTTC. Its protein product is CASSLPWSSNFPYEQYF.

This chain links TRBV7-2 with TRBJ2-2; a weak D match, TRBD1 (6 bases). Germline V gene sequence: CDR1 SGHTA, CDR2 FQGNSA. Trimming pared 3 bases from V and 2 bases from J, leaving 13 bases between. The length of the CDR3 is 16 residues. CDR3: CASSLNAGENTGELFF. CDR3 nucleotide sequence: TGTGCCAGCAGCTTGAATGCAGGGGAAAACACCGGGGAGCTGTTTTTT.

Only one count was recorded for this clone. The V gene is TRBV3-1 (or the pseudogene TRBV3-2), the J gene TRBJ2-1, with D possibly being TRBD2 (5 bases). Germline loops: CDR1 LGHDT, CDR2 YNNKEL (reference sequence). The CDR3 sequence is 15 residues long. V lost 0 bases to trimming and J lost 5 bases, with 11 bases between them. The CDR3 DNA reads as TGTGCCAGCAGCCAAGATACGCTAGCCCACAATGAGCAGTTCTTC. Residues: CASSQDTLAHNEQFF.

V and J are TRBV20-1 and TRBJ2-2; 7 bases align to TRBD2. The germline V gene encodes CDR1 DFQATT and CDR2 SNEGSKA (reference sequence). This CDR3 spans 15 amino acids. V shed 3 bases, J shed 3 bases, and the junction held 7 bases outside the gene matches. The CDR3 reads CSASAGREYTGELFF. The DNA of the CDR3 is TGCAGTGCTAGTGCAGGGCGGGAGTACACCGGGGAGCTGTTTTTT.